Shown below are 21 T cell receptor beta chains from a single sample sequenced in a study of blood T cell repertoires in COVID-19. Here immunoSEQ multiplex PCR was the method, and the copy in TCRdb shows in-frame clones only, minus some. The profile covers some 30,000 clones, with roughly 89% appearing a single time and 25% to 35% taken by the ten largest. The specimen was peripheral blood. The receptors were sampled from an elderly man with acute or convalescent COVID-19.

V gene TRBV7-8 combines with J gene TRBJ1-6, with 7 bases identical to TRBD1. Per the germline V gene, CDR1 is SGHVS and CDR2 is FQNEAQ. This CDR3 contains 17 residues. V dropped 0 bases and J dropped 6; count of bases not matched to a gene: 8. In DNA, the CDR3 is TGTGCCAGCAGCTTAGCGGACAGGCCGACTACTAATTCACCCCTCCACTTT. Protein sequence: CASSLADRPTTNSPLHF.

V and J are TRBV25-1 and TRBJ2-3, with TRBD1 matching 9 bases. CDR1 and CDR2 (germline): MGHDK, SYGVNS. The trim removed 5 bases at V and 6 bases at J, leaving 9 bases unmatched. This CDR3 spans 15 amino acids. CDR3 sequence (DNA): TGTGCCAGCAGTCCGGACAGGGGATTAGGGGATACGCAGTATTTT. Protein product: CASSPDRGLGDTQYF.

This sequence joins TRBV5-1 and TRBJ2-2, with D unresolved. From germline, CDR1 is SGHRS and CDR2 YFSETQ. V was shortened by 1 base and J by 3 bases, with 4 bases between the two germline ends. The CDR3 has 13 amino acids. The DNA for the CDR3 is TGCGCCAGCAGCTTGTCGGACACCGGGGAGCTGTTTTTT. Protein: CASSLSDTGELFF.

This chain connects TRBV18 to TRBJ2-2; possible D gene TRBD1, 5 bases. Looked up from germline, CDR1 is KGHSH and CDR2 is LQKENI. Trimming took 3 bases from V and 3 from J, leaving 11 bases between them. The CDR3 totals 15 residues. As DNA, the CDR3 is TGTGCCAGCTCACCCGAGCTAGGGGACACCGGGGAGCTGTTTTTT. This sequence encodes CASSPELGDTGELFF.

This clone was counted between two and nine times. V usage is TRBV18 and J usage is TRBJ2-7; 7 nucleotides line up with TRBD2. V trimming: 0 bases; J trimming: 2 bases; junction bases outside the gene matches: 4. The length of the CDR3 is 15 residues. The germline gives CDR1 KGHSH, CDR2 LQKENI. The CDR3 loop reads CASSPPAGAAYEQYF. CDR3 in DNA: TGTGCCAGCTCACCACCCGCGGGAGCCGCCTACGAGCAGTACTTC.

V and J are TRBV3-1 (or the pseudogene TRBV3-2) and TRBJ1-2; tentatively, D is TRBD1 (6 bases). V dropped 3 bases and J dropped 4 bases, with 21 bases sitting between them. Germline V gene sequence: CDR1 LGHDT, CDR2 YNNKEL (reference sequence). This CDR3 has 17 amino acids. DNA for the CDR3: TGTGCCAGCAGCCATAGCACATGGCAGGGGCTCGGCTATGGCTACACCTTC. Amino acids: CASSHSTWQGLGYGYTF.

The chain employs TRBV7-9 and TRBJ2-1; 15 nucleotides agree with TRBD2. The CDR3 is 15 residues long. V trimming: 7 bases; J trimming: 9 bases; junction bases outside the gene matches: 7. Germline-derived CDR1 and CDR2 are SEHNR and FQNEAQ (reference sequence). The chain's CDR3 is CASTRRGLAGGEQFF. For the CDR3, the DNA is TGTGCCAGCACTAGGAGGGGACTAGCGGGAGGTGAGCAGTTCTTC.

The gene calls are TRBV5-1 and TRBJ1-1, with 7 bases lining up with TRBD1. This CDR3 has 15 residues. Germline CDR1 SGHRS, CDR2 YFSETQ. The V and J ends lost 1 base and 1 base, in that order; junction bases with no gene match: 4. The CDR3 bases are TGCGCCAGCAGCTTGTCCGGGACAGCGAACACTGAAGCTTTCTTT. It encodes CASSLSGTANTEAFF.

The rearrangement uses TRBV14 and TRBJ2-1, with 8 bases lining up with TRBD2. The CDR3 runs 14 residues. Per germline, CDR1 SGHDN and CDR2 FVKESK. V dropped 4 bases and J dropped 8; count of bases not matched to a gene: 7. The CDR3 sequence: CASSLAGHWYEQFF. The CDR3, as DNA: TGTGCCAGCAGCCTAGCGGGACATTGGTATGAGCAGTTCTTC.

The V gene is TRBV7-2, the J gene TRBJ2-7, with 9 nucleotides matching TRBD2. With 4 bases clipped from V and 2 bases from J, the junction kept 9 bases outside the gene matches. CDR1 SGHTA and CDR2 FQGNSA come from the germline V gene. The CDR3 is made up of 16 amino acids. The CDR3 coding sequence is TGTGCCAGCAGCTCACAAGCGGGAGGTGGGGCCTACGAGCAGTACTTC. Translation: CASSSQAGGGAYEQYF.

The chain carries TRBV6-6 and TRBJ2-7; 7 bases map to TRBD1. CDR1 and CDR2 from the germline V gene are MNHNY and SVGAGI (reference sequence). CDR3 length: 15 residues. V was clipped by 5 bases and J by 2 bases; unmatched bases: 9. As DNA, the CDR3 is TGTGCCAGCAGTGCCTATCGGGACAGCCCCTACGAGCAGTACTTC. Its protein is CASSAYRDSPYEQYF.

The CDR3 sequence: CASSLAARSWDTQYF. For the CDR3, the DNA is TGTGCCAGCAGCTTAGCGGCTAGGTCTTGGGATACGCAGTATTTT. This sequence joins TRBV7-9 and TRBJ2-3; D ambiguous. The CDR3 length is 15 residues. V was trimmed by 0 bases and J by 6 bases, leaving 13 bases between them. Germline assignment: CDR1 SEHNR and CDR2 FQNEAQ (reference sequence).

The rearrangement uses TRBV30 and TRBJ1-4; 10 nucleotides line up with TRBD1. The CDR3 consists of 14 residues. V trimming: 1 base; J trimming: 11 bases; junction bases outside the gene matches: 7. Germline assignment: CDR1 GTSNPN and CDR2 SVGIG (reference sequence). The CDR3 DNA is TGTGCCTGGAGTGCTTGGGACAGGGGACGCAAACTGTTTTTT. Its protein product is CAWSAWDRGRKLFF.

The J gene is TRBJ2-2, the V gene TRBV19; 8 bases align to TRBD1. V lost 7 bases, J lost 6 bases, and 13 bases stayed unmatched. The CDR3 runs 16 residues. Germline V gene data show CDR1 as LNHDA and CDR2 as SQIVND (reference sequence). The CDR3 is CASTNLGTGFSGELFF. As DNA, the CDR3 is TGTGCCAGTACCAACCTCGGGACAGGTTTTTCCGGGGAGCTGTTTTTT. Supplemented by reference TRBV19 and TRBJ2-2, the full variable domain reads DGGITQSPKYLFRKEGQNVTLSCEQNLNHDAMYWYRQDPGQGLRLIYYSQIVNDFQKGDIAEGYSVSREKKESFPLTVTSAQKNPTAFYLCASTNLGTGFSGELFFGEGSRLTVL.

V gene TRBV20-1 combines with J gene TRBJ2-1; D gene uncertain. Germline V lookup: CDR1 DFQATT, CDR2 SNEGSKA (reference sequence). The CDR3 spans 10 residues. V was clipped by 6 bases and J by 4 bases, with 4 bases between them. This CDR3 reads CSAQYNEQFF. The CDR3 DNA is TGCAGTGCCCAGTACAATGAGCAGTTCTTC.

As DNA, the CDR3 is TGCGCCAGCAGCCAAGGACTAGCGGGAGGCCTTTACACCTACAATGAGCAGTTCTTC. It translates to CASSQGLAGGLYTYNEQFF. This chain links TRBV4-1 with TRBJ2-1, with 13 bases identical to TRBD2. Germline CDR1 is MGHRA and CDR2 is YSYEKL. CDR3 length equals 19 residues. V dropped 1 base and J dropped 2; count of bases not matched to a gene: 8.

The chain carries TRBV14 and TRBJ1-1, with D perhaps matching TRBD1 (5 bases). The germline gives CDR1 SGHDN, CDR2 FVKESK. CDR3 length: 13 residues. Between the trimmed V and J ends, which lost 1 base and 10 bases, there was a span of 13 bases. The CDR3 region has the DNA TGTGCCAGCAGCCAAGGGGGCAGTCAGGGAGCTTTCTTT. Translated, it gives CASSQGGSQGAFF.

Here the CDR3 reads CASILAGTYNEQFF. DNA for the CDR3: TGTGCCAGCATACTAGCGGGGACCTACAATGAGCAGTTCTTC. This chain joins TRBV6-5 and TRBJ2-1, with 10 bases lining up with TRBD2. CDR1 is MNHEY, CDR2 SVGAGI, per germline. With 7 bases clipped from V and 2 bases from J, the junction kept 2 bases outside the gene matches. This CDR3 region has 14 residues.

The CDR3 region is CASSSSGVSSTIYF. In DNA, the CDR3 is TGCGCCAGCAGCTCTTCGGGGGTTAGTTCCACCATATATTTT. V is TRBV5-1 and J is TRBJ1-3; tentative D call: TRBD1 (5 bases). Trimming stripped 3 bases from V and 9 bases from J, with 16 bases between. CDR1 SGHRS and CDR2 YFSETQ come from the germline V gene. The CDR3 covers 14 residues.

The chain has TRBV11-2 and TRBJ2-3; 10 bases fit TRBD2. Germline V gene lookup returns CDR1 SGHAT and CDR2 FQNNGV. Trimming took 5 bases from V and 2 from J; bases not matched to a gene: 4. The length of the CDR3 is 15 residues. The CDR3 sequence is CASSPLAGVTDTQYF. CDR3 in DNA: TGTGCCAGCAGCCCGCTAGCGGGAGTCACAGATACGCAGTATTTT.

This clone was seen just once. The V gene is TRBV7-2, the J gene TRBJ1-5; D is unresolved. The V gene's germline CDR1 is SGHTA and CDR2 FQGNSA. V lost 1 base, J lost 0 bases, and 7 bases lay in between. This CDR3 comprises 15 residues. CDR3 in amino acids: CASSLGPGSNQPQHF. The CDR3 nucleotides read TGTGCCAGCAGCTTAGGCCCGGGTAGCAATCAGCCCCAGCATTTT. Complete variable domain (other parts from reference TRBV7-2 and TRBJ1-5): GAGVSQSPSNKVTEKGKDVELRCDPISGHTALYWYRQSLGQGLEFLIYFQGNSAPDKSGLPSDRFSAERTGGSVSTLTIQRTQQEDSAVYLCASSLGPGSNQPQHFGDGTRLSIL.